The 8 T cell receptor beta chains below come from one sample, sequenced in a study of T cell changes during pregnancy in multiple sclerosis. TCRdb's copy holds only in-frame clones and misses some; the assay was immunoSEQ multiplex PCR. The sample carries tens of thousands of clones, around 93% recorded once. This material consisted of peripheral blood, taken after pregnancy. The receptors originated from a female donor in good health, enrolled as a control in a pregnancy study.

The genes are TRBV7-3 and TRBJ2-1, with 10 bases identical to TRBD2. This CDR3 comprises 16 residues. Unmatched junction bases numbered 9, after V lost 3 bases and J lost 7 bases. Germline V gene data show CDR1 as SGHTA and CDR2 as FQGTGA. The CDR3 bases are TGTGCCAGCAGCTTGTCTAGCGGGAGTTATGGGAATGAGCAGTTCTTC. It yields the protein CASSLSSGSYGNEQFF. Full variable domain (missing parts from reference TRBV7-3 and TRBJ2-1): GAGVSQTPSNKVTEKGKYVELRCDPISGHTALYWYRQSLGQGPEFLIYFQGTGAADDSGLPNDRFFAVRPEGSVSTLKIQRTERGDSAVYLCASSLSSGSYGNEQFFGPGTRLTVL.

The V gene is TRBV18, the J gene TRBJ1-2; D uncertain. Germline loops: CDR1 KGHSH, CDR2 LQKENI. The CDR3 length is 13 residues. Trimming took off 4 bases at V and 1 base at J, with 7 bases between the two ends. In DNA form, the CDR3 reads TGTGCCAGCTCACAAAGGAGTAACTATGGCTACACCTTC. This codes for CASSQRSNYGYTF.

J is TRBJ2-1 and V is TRBV9; no firm D call. Deletions cut 0 bases from V and 0 bases from J, with 7 bases between. Looked up from germline, CDR1 is SGDLS and CDR2 is YYNGEE. The CDR3 loop spans 15 amino acids. Written as DNA, the CDR3 is TGTGCCAGCAGCGTAGTTCTAGGCTCCTACAATGAGCAGTTCTTC. It encodes CASSVVLGSYNEQFF.

J is TRBJ1-2 and V is TRBV21-1; the table calls TRBD1, which could not be checked here. TRBV21-1 is shown as a pseudogene. This CDR3 is built from 15 residues. CDR3 residues: CASTKPGQGEGGYTF. The CDR3 bases are TGTGCCAGCACCAAACCGGGACAGGGGGAGGGGGGCTACACCTTC.

The chain recombines TRBV7-2 with TRBJ2-7, with TRBD2 matching 16 bases. CDR3 size: 18 residues. Per germline, CDR1 SGHTA and CDR2 FQGNSA. V trimming: 5 bases; J trimming: 2 bases; junction bases outside the gene matches: 9. The CDR3 region is CASSTRGLAGGPPYEQYF. The CDR3 region has the DNA TGTGCCAGCAGCACTCGGGGACTAGCGGGAGGGCCACCCTACGAGCAGTACTTC. The variable domain in full, with the rest retrieved from reference TRBV7-2 and TRBJ2-7, is GAGVSQSPSNKVTEKGKDVELRCDPISGHTALYWYRQSLGQGLEFLIYFQGNSAPDKSGLPSDRFSAERTGGSVSTLTIQRTQQEDSAVYLCASSTRGLAGGPPYEQYFGPGTRLTVT.

The chain employs TRBV19 and TRBJ1-2; D gene ambiguous. This CDR3 contains 12 residues. The germline gives CDR1 LNHDA, CDR2 SQIVND (reference sequence). The V and J ends lost 3 bases and 8 bases respectively, with 10 bases between them. The CDR3: CASSIETSGYTF. The DNA for the CDR3 is TGTGCCAGTAGTATCGAGACTAGCGGCTACACCTTC.

This chain connects TRBV5-1 to TRBJ1-1; maybe TRBD1 (6 bases). The CDR3 covers 14 residues. Trimming removed 2 bases from V and 3 bases from J, with 11 bases in between. The V gene's germline CDR1 is SGHRS and CDR2 YFSETQ. In nucleotides, the CDR3 is TGCGCCAGCAGCTTTCAGGGGAGGGACACTGAAGCTTTCTTT. It specifies CASSFQGRDTEAFF.

This chain links TRBV2 with TRBJ1-5, with D hard to call. The CDR3 spans 13 residues. The V gene's germline CDR1 is SNHLY and CDR2 FYNNEI. V was cut by 4 bases and J by 5 bases, with 9 bases left in between. This CDR3 is CASSAQTHQPQHF. The CDR3 DNA is TGTGCCAGCAGTGCACAGACCCATCAGCCCCAGCATTTT.